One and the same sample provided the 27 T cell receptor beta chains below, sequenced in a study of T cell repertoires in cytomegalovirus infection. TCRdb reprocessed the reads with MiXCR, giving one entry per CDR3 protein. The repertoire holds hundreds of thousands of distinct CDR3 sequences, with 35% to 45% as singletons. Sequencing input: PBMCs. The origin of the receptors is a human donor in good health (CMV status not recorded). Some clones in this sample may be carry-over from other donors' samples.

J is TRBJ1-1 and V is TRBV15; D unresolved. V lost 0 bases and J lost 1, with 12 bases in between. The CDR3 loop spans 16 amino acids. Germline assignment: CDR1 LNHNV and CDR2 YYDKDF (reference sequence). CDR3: CATSRDLVGGNTEAFF. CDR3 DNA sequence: TGTGCCACCAGCAGAGATCTAGTTGGTGGGAACACTGAAGCTTTCTTT.

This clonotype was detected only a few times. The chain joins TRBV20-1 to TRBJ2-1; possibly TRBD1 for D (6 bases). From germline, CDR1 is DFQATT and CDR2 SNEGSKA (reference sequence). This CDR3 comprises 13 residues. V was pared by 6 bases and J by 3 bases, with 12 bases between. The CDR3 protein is CSADRLNYNEQFF. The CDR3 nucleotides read TGCAGTGCAGACAGGCTGAACTACAATGAGCAGTTCTTC.

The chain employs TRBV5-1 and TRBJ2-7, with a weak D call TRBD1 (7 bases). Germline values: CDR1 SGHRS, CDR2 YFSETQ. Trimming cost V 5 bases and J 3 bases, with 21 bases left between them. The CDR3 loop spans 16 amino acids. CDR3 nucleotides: TGCGCCAGCAGTCCGGGGGAACGGACAGGCCTCTACGAGCAGTACTTC. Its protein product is CASSPGERTGLYEQYF.

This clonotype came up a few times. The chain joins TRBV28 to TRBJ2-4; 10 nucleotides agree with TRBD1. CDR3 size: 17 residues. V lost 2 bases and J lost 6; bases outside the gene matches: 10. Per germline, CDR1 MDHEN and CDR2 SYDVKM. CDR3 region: CASSLRRLDRGGNIQYF. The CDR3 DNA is TGTGCCAGCAGTTTAAGGCGGCTGGACAGGGGGGGAAACATTCAGTACTTC. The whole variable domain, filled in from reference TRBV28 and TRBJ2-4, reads DVKVTQSSRYLVKRTGEKVFLECVQDMDHENMFWYRQDPGLGLRLIYFSYDVKMKEKGDIPEGYSVSREKKERFSLILESASTNQTSMYLCASSLRRLDRGGNIQYFGAGTRLSVL.

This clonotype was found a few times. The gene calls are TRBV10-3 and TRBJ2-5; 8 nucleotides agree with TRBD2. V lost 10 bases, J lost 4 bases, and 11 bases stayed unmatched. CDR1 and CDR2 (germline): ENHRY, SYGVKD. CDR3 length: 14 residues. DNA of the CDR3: TGTGCCACGGGAGGGGGGGGGCTAAGAGAGACCCAGTACTTC. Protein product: CATGGGGLRETQYF.

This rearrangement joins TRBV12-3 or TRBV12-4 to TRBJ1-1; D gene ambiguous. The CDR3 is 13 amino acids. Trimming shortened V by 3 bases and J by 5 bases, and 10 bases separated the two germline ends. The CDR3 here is CASSFKEGTEAFF. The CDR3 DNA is TGTGCCAGCAGTTTCAAGGAGGGTACTGAAGCTTTCTTT.

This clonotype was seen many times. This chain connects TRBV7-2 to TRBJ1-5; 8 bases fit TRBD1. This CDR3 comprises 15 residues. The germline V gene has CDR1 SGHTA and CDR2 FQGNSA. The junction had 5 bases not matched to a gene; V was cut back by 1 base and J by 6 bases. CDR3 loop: CASSLDRGGLQPQHF. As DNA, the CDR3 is TGTGCCAGCAGCTTAGACAGGGGGGGACTTCAGCCCCAGCATTTT.

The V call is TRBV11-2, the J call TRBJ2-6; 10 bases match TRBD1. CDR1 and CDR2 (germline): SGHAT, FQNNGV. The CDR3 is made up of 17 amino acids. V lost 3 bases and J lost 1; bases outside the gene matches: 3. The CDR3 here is CASSLTGGGSGANVLTF. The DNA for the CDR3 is TGTGCCAGCAGCTTGACAGGGGGCGGGTCTGGGGCCAACGTCCTGACTTTC.

The CDR3: CSAPTGTGGSGANVLTF. Here the CDR3 DNA reads TGCAGTGCACCAACCGGGACAGGAGGCTCTGGGGCCAACGTCCTGACTTTC. The gene calls are TRBV20-1 and TRBJ2-6, with 8 bases that match TRBD1. V gave up 6 bases and J gave up 0 bases; unmatched junction bases: 10. This CDR3 is 17 amino acids long. Germline CDR1 is DFQATT and CDR2 is SNEGSKA (reference sequence).

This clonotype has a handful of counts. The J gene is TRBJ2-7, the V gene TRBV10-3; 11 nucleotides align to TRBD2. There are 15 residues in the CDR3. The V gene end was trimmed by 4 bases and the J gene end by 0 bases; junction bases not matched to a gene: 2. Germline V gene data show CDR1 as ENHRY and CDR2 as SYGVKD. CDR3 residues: CAISVTSGSSYEQYF. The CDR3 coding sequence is TGTGCCATCAGTGTAACTAGCGGGAGCTCCTACGAGCAGTACTTC.

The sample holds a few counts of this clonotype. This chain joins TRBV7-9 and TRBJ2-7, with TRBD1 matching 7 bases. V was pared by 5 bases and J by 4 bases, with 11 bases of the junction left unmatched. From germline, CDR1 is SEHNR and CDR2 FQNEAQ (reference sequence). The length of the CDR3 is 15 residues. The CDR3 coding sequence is TGTGCCAGCAGCCGCGACAGGGTTCCCGGATACGAGCAGTACTTC. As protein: CASSRDRVPGYEQYF.

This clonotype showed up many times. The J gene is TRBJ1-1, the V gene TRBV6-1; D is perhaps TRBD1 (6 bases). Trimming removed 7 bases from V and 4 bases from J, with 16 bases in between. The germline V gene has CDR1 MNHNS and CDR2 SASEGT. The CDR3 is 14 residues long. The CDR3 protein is CASNPVRGATEAFF. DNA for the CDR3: TGTGCCAGCAATCCTGTACGGGGGGCCACTGAAGCTTTCTTT.

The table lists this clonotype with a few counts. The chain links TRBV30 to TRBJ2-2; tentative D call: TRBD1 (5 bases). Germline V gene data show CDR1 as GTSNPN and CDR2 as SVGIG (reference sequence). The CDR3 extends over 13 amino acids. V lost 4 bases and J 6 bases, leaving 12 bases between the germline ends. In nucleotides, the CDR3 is TGTGCCTGGACGGGCAGGGATCCCGGGGAGCTGTTTTTT. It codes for CAWTGRDPGELFF.

The CDR3 region is CASSQKLGGGTEAFF. CDR3 nucleotides: TGTGCCAGCAGCCAAAAGTTGGGAGGGGGCACTGAAGCTTTCTTT. J is TRBJ1-1 and V is TRBV7-3; D might be TRBD1 (6 bases). Germline lookup yields CDR1 SGHTA and CDR2 FQGTGA. CDR3 length: 15 residues. The ends were cut back, 5 bases at V and 4 bases at J, with 17 bases in the middle.

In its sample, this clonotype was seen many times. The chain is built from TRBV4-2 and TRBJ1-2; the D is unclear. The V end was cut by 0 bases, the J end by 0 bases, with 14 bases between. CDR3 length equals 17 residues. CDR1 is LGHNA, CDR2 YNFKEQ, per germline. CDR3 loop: CASSQEPIVYSNYGYTF. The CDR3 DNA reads TGTGCCAGCAGCCAAGAACCTATTGTTTATTCTAACTATGGCTACACCTTC.

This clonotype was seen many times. In nucleotides, the CDR3 is TGTGCCAGCAGTGAACAGGGGGCGAGAACAACTAATGAAAAACTGTTTTTT. Amino acids: CASSEQGARTTNEKLFF. The V gene is TRBV6-1, the J gene TRBJ1-4; 8 bases align to TRBD1. Looked up from germline, CDR1 is MNHNS and CDR2 is SASEGT. The CDR3 sequence is 17 residues long. V was clipped by 2 bases and J by 0 bases; unmatched bases: 5.

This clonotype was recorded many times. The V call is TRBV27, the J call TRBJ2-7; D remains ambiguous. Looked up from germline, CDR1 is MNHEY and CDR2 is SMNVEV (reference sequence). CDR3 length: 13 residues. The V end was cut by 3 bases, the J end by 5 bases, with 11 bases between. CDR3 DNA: TGTGCCAGCAGTTTCCAGCTACGGGACGAGCAGTACTTC. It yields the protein CASSFQLRDEQYF.

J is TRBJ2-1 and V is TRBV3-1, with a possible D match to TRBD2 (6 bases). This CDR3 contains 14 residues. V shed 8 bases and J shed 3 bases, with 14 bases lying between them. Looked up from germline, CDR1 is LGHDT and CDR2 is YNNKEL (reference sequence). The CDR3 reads CASQLSGVYNEQFF. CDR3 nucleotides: TGTGCCAGCCAACTATCGGGAGTCTACAATGAGCAGTTCTTC.

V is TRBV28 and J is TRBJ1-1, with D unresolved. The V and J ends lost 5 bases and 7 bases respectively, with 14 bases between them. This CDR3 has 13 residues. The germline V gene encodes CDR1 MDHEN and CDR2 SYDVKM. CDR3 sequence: CASSPSDGFEAFF. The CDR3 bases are TGTGCCAGCAGTCCATCGGACGGATTTGAAGCTTTCTTT. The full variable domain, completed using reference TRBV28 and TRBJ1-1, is DVKVTQSSRYLVKRTGEKVFLECVQDMDHENMFWYRQDPGLGLRLIYFSYDVKMKEKGDIPEGYSVSREKKERFSLILESASTNQTSMYLCASSPSDGFEAFFGQGTRLTVV.

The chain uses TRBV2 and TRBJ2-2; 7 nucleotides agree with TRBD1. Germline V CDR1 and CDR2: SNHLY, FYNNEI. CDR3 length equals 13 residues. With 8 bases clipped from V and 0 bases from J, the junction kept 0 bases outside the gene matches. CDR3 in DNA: TGTGCCAGCGGGACAGCGAACACCGGGGAGCTGTTTTTT. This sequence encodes CASGTANTGELFF.

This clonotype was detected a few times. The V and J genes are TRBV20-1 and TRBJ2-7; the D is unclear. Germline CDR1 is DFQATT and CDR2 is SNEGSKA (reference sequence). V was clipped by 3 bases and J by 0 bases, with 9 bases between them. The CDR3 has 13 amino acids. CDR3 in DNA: TGCAGTGCTAGGGAGTTCAGCTCCTACGAGCAGTACTTC. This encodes CSAREFSSYEQYF.

CDR3 sequence reads: CASSLEGTGEDEKLFF. CDR3 nucleotide sequence: TGTGCCAGCAGCTTAGAGGGGACAGGGGAGGATGAAAAACTGTTTTTT. The V gene is TRBV7-4, the J gene TRBJ1-4, with TRBD1 matching 10 bases. Germline V gene data show CDR1 as SGHVT and CDR2 as SQSDAQ. The J segment lost 6 bases and the V segment lost 1 base, leaving 5 bases of the junction unmatched. The CDR3 runs 16 residues.

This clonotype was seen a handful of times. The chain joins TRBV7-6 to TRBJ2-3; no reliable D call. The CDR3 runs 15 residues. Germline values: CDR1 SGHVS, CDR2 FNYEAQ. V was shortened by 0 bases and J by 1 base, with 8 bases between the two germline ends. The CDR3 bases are TGTGCCAGCAGCTTAGCGGTTGCGGGCACAGATACGCAGTATTTT. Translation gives CASSLAVAGTDTQYF.

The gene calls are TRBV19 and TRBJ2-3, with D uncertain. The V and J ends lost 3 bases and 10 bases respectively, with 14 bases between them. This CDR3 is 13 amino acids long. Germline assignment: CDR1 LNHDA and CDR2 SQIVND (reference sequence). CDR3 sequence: CASSISPDRAQYF. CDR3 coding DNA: TGTGCCAGTAGTATTTCCCCCGACCGGGCGCAGTATTTT.

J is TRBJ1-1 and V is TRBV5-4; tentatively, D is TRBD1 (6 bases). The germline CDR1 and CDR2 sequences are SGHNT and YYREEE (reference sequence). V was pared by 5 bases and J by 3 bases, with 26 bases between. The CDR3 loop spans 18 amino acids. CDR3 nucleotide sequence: TGTGCCAGCAGTCCGCTGGGGTCCAGGGGCGGATTTGACACTGAAGCTTTCTTT. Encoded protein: CASSPLGSRGGFDTEAFF.

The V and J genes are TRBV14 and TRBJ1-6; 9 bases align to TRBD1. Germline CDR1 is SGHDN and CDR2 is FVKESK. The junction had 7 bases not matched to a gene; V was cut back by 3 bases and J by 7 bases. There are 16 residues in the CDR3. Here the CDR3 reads CASSQGWTGVNSPLHF. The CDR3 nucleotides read TGTGCCAGCAGCCAGGGCTGGACAGGGGTGAATTCACCCCTCCACTTT.

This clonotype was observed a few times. For the CDR3, the DNA is TGTGCCAGCAGTTTGGTCCAGGGCAGCGAGCAGTACTTC. This translates into CASSLVQGSEQYF. This chain joins TRBV12-3 or TRBV12-4 and TRBJ2-7; TRBD1 might be the D (5 bases). V shed 3 bases and J shed 6 bases, with 12 bases lying between them. The length of the CDR3 is 13 residues.